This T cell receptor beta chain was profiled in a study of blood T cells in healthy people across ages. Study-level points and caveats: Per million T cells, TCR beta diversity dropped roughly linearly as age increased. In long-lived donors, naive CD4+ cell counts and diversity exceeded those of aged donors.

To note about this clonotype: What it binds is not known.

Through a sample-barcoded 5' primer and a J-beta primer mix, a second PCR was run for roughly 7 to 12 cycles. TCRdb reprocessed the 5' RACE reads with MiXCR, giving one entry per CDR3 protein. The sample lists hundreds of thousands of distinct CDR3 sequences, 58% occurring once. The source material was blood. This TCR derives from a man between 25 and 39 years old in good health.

The CDR3 DNA reads TGCAGTGCTAAGAGAGGGACTACGAACACAGATACGCAGTATTTT. This translates into CSAKRGTTNTDTQYF. This rearrangement joins TRBV20-1 to TRBJ2-3; TRBD2 matches 7 bases. The V segment lost 4 bases and the J segment 2 bases; nucleotides outside the gene matches: 9. CDR3 length equals 15 residues. Germline assignment: CDR1 DFQATT and CDR2 SNEGSKA (reference sequence).